A single sample gave rise to the 27 T cell receptor beta chains below, sequenced in a study of PD-1 blockade in classical Hodgkin lymphoma. The time point: cycle 4 day 1 (C4D1), after less than seven weeks of nivolumab. There was relapse after autologous stem cell transplantation in every patient, and there was variation in brentuximab vedotin exposure. The repertoire was sequenced with immunoSEQ multiplex PCR; TCRdb's copy has only in-frame clones and lacks some. The table records about 92,000 clones, 83% of them present only once. The sequences come from peripheral blood mononuclear cells (PBMCs), collected before the fourth cycle of nivolumab. These TCRs come from a human donor with classical Hodgkin lymphoma.

This chain uses TRBV9 with TRBJ2-1; D is possibly TRBD2 (6 bases). V lost 0 bases and J lost 5, with 12 bases in between. Germline-derived CDR1 and CDR2 are SGDLS and YYNGEE. This CDR3 contains 15 residues. Written as DNA, the CDR3 is TGTGCCAGCAGCGTAGGTCTAGGGGAGGACAATGAGCAGTTCTTC. Its protein is CASSVGLGEDNEQFF.

The J gene is TRBJ2-2, the V gene TRBV18, with D possibly matching TRBD1 (5 bases). Germline CDR1 is KGHSH and CDR2 is LQKENI. The CDR3 sequence is 13 residues long. V was cut by 5 bases and J by 5 bases, with 9 bases left in between. The CDR3 nucleotides are TGTGCCAGCTCAAAAACAGGAACCGGGGAGCTGTTTTTT. Translated: CASSKTGTGELFF.

The chain recombines TRBV7-2 with TRBJ2-7; D gene uncertain. CDR1 is SGHTA and CDR2 is FQGNSA in the germline V gene. V lost 5 bases to trimming and J lost 7 bases, with 15 bases between them. The CDR3 sequence is 13 residues long. The CDR3 loop is CASSRPTSEEQYF. The CDR3 nucleotides are TGTGCCAGCAGCCGACCGACATCGGAAGAGCAGTACTTC. The variable domain in full, with the rest retrieved from reference TRBV7-2 and TRBJ2-7, is GAGVSQSPSNKVTEKGKDVELRCDPISGHTALYWYRQSLGQGLEFLIYFQGNSAPDKSGLPSDRFSAERTGGSVSTLTIQRTQQEDSAVYLCASSRPTSEEQYFGPGTRLTVT.

The chain has TRBV28 and TRBJ2-7; TRBD1 aligns across 9 bases. The CDR3 spans 12 residues. Trimming removed 8 bases from V and 2 bases from J; junction bases left unmatched: 1. CDR1 MDHEN and CDR2 SYDVKM come from the germline V gene. The CDR3 loop is CASGDRAYEQYF. DNA for the CDR3: TGTGCCAGCGGGGACAGGGCCTACGAGCAGTACTTC.

The chain recombines TRBV9 with TRBJ2-1; 13 nucleotides align to TRBD2. The CDR3 contains 16 residues. V was pared by 0 bases and J by 8 bases, with 5 bases of the junction left unmatched. Per germline, CDR1 SGDLS and CDR2 YYNGEE. The CDR3 is CASSVGGTSGTDEQFF. The CDR3 DNA reads TGTGCCAGCAGCGTAGGAGGGACTAGCGGGACCGATGAGCAGTTCTTC.

This rearrangement joins TRBV18 to TRBJ1-2; D is undetermined. Germline-derived CDR1 and CDR2 are KGHSH and LQKENI. This CDR3 has 12 residues. V was trimmed by 3 bases and J by 7 bases, leaving 9 bases between them. The CDR3: CASSPSVVGYTF. The CDR3 region has the DNA TGTGCCAGCTCACCTTCGGTGGTTGGCTACACCTTC.

This clone is deemed medium-sized. Other DNA sequences from this sample encode an identical CDR3 as well. The chain couples TRBV5-5 to TRBJ1-2; TRBD1 might be the D (6 bases). Germline V gene lookup returns CDR1 SGHKS and CDR2 YYEKEE (reference sequence). The CDR3 has 14 amino acids. V lost 4 bases and J 6 bases, leaving 16 bases between the germline ends. CDR3: CASSPTGGRDGYTF. DNA for the CDR3: TGTGCCAGCAGCCCGACGGGGGGGCGGGATGGCTACACCTTC.

The genes are TRBV12-5 and TRBJ2-5; D gene ambiguous. Germline assignment: CDR1 LGHNT and CDR2 FRNRAP. The CDR3 runs 14 residues. The V gene lost 6 bases and the J gene lost 5 bases, with 16 bases spanning the gap. The CDR3 region is CASGPPSIYETQYF. CDR3 nucleotide sequence: TGTGCTAGTGGCCCGCCTTCAATTTACGAGACCCAGTACTTC.

V usage is TRBV2 and J usage is TRBJ2-1; TRBD2 matches 7 bases. V dropped 7 bases and J dropped 4; count of bases not matched to a gene: 7. The CDR3 has 14 amino acids. From germline, CDR1 is SNHLY and CDR2 FYNNEI. The CDR3 coding sequence is TGTGCCAGCAAGACTAGCAGATCATACAATGAGCAGTTCTTC. As protein: CASKTSRSYNEQFF.

The CDR3 loop is CASSLAVTGSADTQYF. In nucleotides, the CDR3 is TGTGCCAGCAGCTTAGCGGTGACAGGGAGCGCAGATACGCAGTATTTT. The chain is built from TRBV7-6 and TRBJ2-3; 7 nucleotides line up with TRBD1. The length of the CDR3 is 16 residues. V shed 0 bases and J 4 bases; nucleotides not matched to a gene: 7. From germline, CDR1 is SGHVS and CDR2 FNYEAQ.

This chain uses TRBV4-3 with TRBJ1-4; tentative D call: TRBD1 (6 bases). The CDR3 consists of 16 residues. V lost 0 bases and J lost 6, with 14 bases in between. Germline assignment: CDR1 LGHNA and CDR2 YSLEER. The CDR3 DNA sequence: TGCGCCAGCAGCCAAGATCGCACAGGGTGGGATGAAAAACTGTTTTTT. It codes for CASSQDRTGWDEKLFF.

This clone came up a few times. The chain employs TRBV7-3 and TRBJ2-1; 9 positions match TRBD1. The germline V gene encodes CDR1 SGHTA and CDR2 FQGTGA. V was clipped by 5 bases and J by 2 bases; unmatched bases: 4. The CDR3 is 15 amino acids. The CDR3 region is CASSVTGGPYNEQFF. As DNA, the CDR3 is TGTGCCAGCAGCGTGACAGGGGGTCCCTACAATGAGCAGTTCTTC. The complete variable domain, with remaining parts taken from reference TRBV7-3 and TRBJ2-1, reads GAGVSQTPSNKVTEKGKYVELRCDPISGHTALYWYRQSLGQGPEFLIYFQGTGAADDSGLPNDRFFAVRPEGSVSTLKIQRTERGDSAVYLCASSVTGGPYNEQFFGPGTRLTVL.

The J gene is TRBJ1-4, the V gene TRBV5-1; the D is unclear. With 6 bases removed from V and 4 bases from J, the gap between germline ends came to 10 bases. This CDR3 comprises 13 residues. Per germline, CDR1 SGHRS and CDR2 YFSETQ. The CDR3 spells CASMGSDNEKLFF. The CDR3, as DNA: TGCGCCAGCATGGGGAGTGATAATGAAAAACTGTTTTTT.

The CDR3 loop is CASSEEAVYGYTF. The DNA of the CDR3 is TGTGCCAGCAGTGAAGAAGCGGTCTATGGCTACACCTTC. The chain is built from TRBV6-1 and TRBJ1-2; D gene ambiguous. This CDR3 comprises 13 residues. CDR1 and CDR2 from the germline V gene are MNHNS and SASEGT. Trimming took 1 base from V and 4 from J, leaving 7 bases between them.

CDR3 sequence (DNA): TGCGCCAGCAGTGACTCAGGTGGGCTAGCGGGAGGGCTCTACGAGCAGTACTTC. Translated, it gives CASSDSGGLAGGLYEQYF. The V call is TRBV10-2, the J call TRBJ2-7; TRBD2 matches 12 bases. V lost 3 bases to trimming and J lost 3 bases; unmatched junction nucleotides: 12. The CDR3 consists of 18 residues. In germline, CDR1 is WSHSY, CDR2 SAAADI.

The rearrangement uses TRBV12-2 and TRBJ1-1; the DNA was not compared with TRBD1, the D call given in the table. TRBV12-2 constitutes a pseudogene. The CDR3 is 13 residues long. The CDR3 spells CASRPTGVTEAFF. DNA for the CDR3: TGTGCAAGTCGCCCAACAGGGGTCACTGAAGCTTTCTTT.

The CDR3 coding sequence is TGTGCCAGCAGTTTAACGTTGATGAAGGGGGAAAAACTGTTTTTT. The encoded protein is CASSLTLMKGEKLFF. The chain employs TRBV27 and TRBJ1-4, with D possibly being TRBD1 (5 bases). V gave up 2 bases and J gave up 8 bases, with 15 bases separating them. Germline CDR1 MNHEY, CDR2 SMNVEV (reference sequence). CDR3 length equals 15 residues.

V usage is TRBV7-9 and J usage is TRBJ2-7; 7 bases are shared with TRBD1. The V gene's germline CDR1 is SEHNR and CDR2 FQNEAQ (reference sequence). The CDR3 length is 14 residues. J was trimmed by 2 bases and V by 3 bases; bases with no gene match: 4. The CDR3 reads CASSFGDRAYEQYF. In DNA, the CDR3 is TGTGCCAGCAGCTTTGGGGACAGAGCCTACGAGCAGTACTTC.

The chain employs TRBV5-1 and TRBJ2-7; D is possibly TRBD2 (6 bases). Looked up from germline, CDR1 is SGHRS and CDR2 is YFSETQ. The CDR3 covers 15 residues. Trimming removed 3 bases at V and 3 bases at J, with 16 bases between. For the CDR3, the DNA is TGCGCCAGCAGCTGGGAGGACGGGGGATTCTACGAGCAGTACTTC. Translated: CASSWEDGGFYEQYF.

The rearrangement joins TRBV4-2 to TRBJ2-1; 7 nucleotides align to TRBD2. The trim removed 2 bases at V and 6 bases at J, leaving 13 bases unmatched. Germline loops: CDR1 LGHNA, CDR2 YNFKEQ. This CDR3 has 17 residues. The CDR3 nucleotides read TGTGCCAGCAGCCAATCCCCCTCGGGGGGAGTGGGCAATGAGCAGTTCTTC. Translated: CASSQSPSGGVGNEQFF.

The sample holds one count of this clone. The chain links TRBV7-8 to TRBJ2-1; D ambiguous. CDR1 is SGHVS and CDR2 is FQNEAQ in the germline V gene. V lost 6 bases, J lost 3 bases, and 12 bases lay in between. The CDR3 has 14 amino acids. This CDR3 is CASSSKSGYNEQFF. DNA of the CDR3: TGTGCCAGCAGTTCGAAGTCCGGCTACAATGAGCAGTTCTTC. Together with reference TRBV7-8 and TRBJ2-1, the CDR3 gives the full variable domain: GAGVSQSPRYKVAKRGQDVALRCDPISGHVSLFWYQQALGQGPEFLTYFQNEAQLDKSGLPSDRFFAERPEGSVSTLKIQRTQQEDSAVYLCASSSKSGYNEQFFGPGTRLTVL.

This clone was recorded a few times. CDR3 DNA sequence: TGTGCCAGCAGCTTCCTAGGCCCCAACGCATACAATGAGCAGTTCTTC. Encoded protein: CASSFLGPNAYNEQFF. V is TRBV7-2 and J is TRBJ2-1; D gene ambiguous. The CDR3 totals 16 residues. V lost 3 bases and J 4 bases, leaving 16 bases between the germline ends. CDR1 is SGHTA and CDR2 is FQGNSA in the germline V gene. Complete variable domain (other parts from reference TRBV7-2 and TRBJ2-1): GAGVSQSPSNKVTEKGKDVELRCDPISGHTALYWYRQSLGQGLEFLIYFQGNSAPDKSGLPSDRFSAERTGGSVSTLTIQRTQQEDSAVYLCASSFLGPNAYNEQFFGPGTRLTVL.

Only a few counts were recorded for this clone. V usage is TRBV6-5 and J usage is TRBJ2-1, with 13 nucleotides matching TRBD2. Germline CDR1 reads MNHEY; CDR2 reads SVGAGI. The CDR3 has 14 residues. Unmatched junction bases numbered 8, after V lost 8 bases and J lost 10 bases. CDR3 loop: CASRTSGRASEQFF. CDR3 coding DNA: TGTGCCAGCCGTACTAGCGGGAGGGCCTCCGAGCAGTTCTTC.

This clone was seen many times. The genes are TRBV10-3 and TRBJ2-7; the D is unclear. This CDR3 is built from 13 residues. Per germline, CDR1 ENHRY and CDR2 SYGVKD. V was clipped by 3 bases and J by 3 bases, with 9 bases between them. This CDR3 reads CAISEGPGYEQYF. CDR3 bases: TGTGCCATCAGTGAAGGGCCAGGCTACGAGCAGTACTTC.

V and J are TRBV4-3 and TRBJ2-2; 7 nucleotides match TRBD2. The V and J ends lost 0 bases and 5 bases, in that order; junction bases with no gene match: 6. The germline gives CDR1 LGHNA, CDR2 YSLEER. The CDR3 is 16 amino acids. CDR3 protein: CASSQEEGGFTGELFF. CDR3 nucleotide sequence: TGCGCCAGCAGCCAAGAAGAGGGAGGGTTTACCGGGGAGCTGTTTTTT.

The V and J genes are TRBV7-2 and TRBJ1-5; 8 positions agree with TRBD1. V lost 5 bases, J lost 4 bases, and 7 bases stayed unmatched. CDR1 and CDR2 from the germline V gene are SGHTA and FQGNSA. The CDR3 runs 15 residues. CDR3 residues: CASSEGYRGNQPQHF. DNA for the CDR3: TGTGCCAGCAGCGAGGGGTACAGGGGGAATCAGCCCCAGCATTTT.

The V gene is TRBV10-3, the J gene TRBJ2-2; TRBD2 matches at 7 bases. The CDR3 is 19 residues long. From germline, CDR1 is ENHRY and CDR2 SYGVKD. Germline trimming cut 0 bases from V and 0 bases from J; bases unmatched to any gene: 10. This CDR3 reads CAISESRAGPLPNTGELFF. The CDR3 DNA is TGTGCCATCAGTGAGTCGAGAGCGGGACCCCTCCCGAACACCGGGGAGCTGTTTTTT.